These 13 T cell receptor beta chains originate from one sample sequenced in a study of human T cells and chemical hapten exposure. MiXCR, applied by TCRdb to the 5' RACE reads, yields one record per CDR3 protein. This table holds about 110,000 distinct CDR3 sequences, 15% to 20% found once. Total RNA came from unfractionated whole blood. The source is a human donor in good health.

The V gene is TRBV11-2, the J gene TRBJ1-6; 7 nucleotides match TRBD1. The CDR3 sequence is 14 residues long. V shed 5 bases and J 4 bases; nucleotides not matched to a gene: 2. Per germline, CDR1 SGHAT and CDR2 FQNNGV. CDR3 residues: CASSPGQYNSPLHF. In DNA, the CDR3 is TGTGCCAGCAGCCCGGGACAGTATAATTCACCCCTCCACTTT.

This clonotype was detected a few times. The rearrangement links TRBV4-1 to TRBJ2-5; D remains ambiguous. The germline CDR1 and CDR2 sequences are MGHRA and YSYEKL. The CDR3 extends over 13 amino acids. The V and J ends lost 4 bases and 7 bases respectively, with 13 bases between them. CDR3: CASSRLAVGTQYF. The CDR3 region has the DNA TGCGCCAGCAGCCGCTTGGCGGTAGGGACCCAGTACTTC.

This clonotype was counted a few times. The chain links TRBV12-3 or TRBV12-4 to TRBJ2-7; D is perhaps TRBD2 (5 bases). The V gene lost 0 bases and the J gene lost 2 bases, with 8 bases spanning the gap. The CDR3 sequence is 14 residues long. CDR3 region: CASSLADGAYEQYF. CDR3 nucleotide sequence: TGTGCCAGCAGTTTAGCTGACGGGGCCTACGAGCAGTACTTC.

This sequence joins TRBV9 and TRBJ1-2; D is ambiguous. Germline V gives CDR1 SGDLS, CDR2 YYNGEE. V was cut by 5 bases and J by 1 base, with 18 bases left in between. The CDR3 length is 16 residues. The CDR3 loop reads CASRPLPRTFNYGYTF. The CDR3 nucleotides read TGTGCCAGCAGACCTCTTCCTCGTACCTTTAACTATGGCTACACCTTC.

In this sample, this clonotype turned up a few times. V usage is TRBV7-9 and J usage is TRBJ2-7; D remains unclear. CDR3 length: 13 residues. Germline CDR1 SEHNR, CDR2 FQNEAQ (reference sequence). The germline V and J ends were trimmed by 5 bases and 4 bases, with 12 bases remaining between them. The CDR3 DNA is TGTGCCAGCAGCCTATCCCCCCCTTACGAGCAGTACTTC. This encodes CASSLSPPYEQYF.

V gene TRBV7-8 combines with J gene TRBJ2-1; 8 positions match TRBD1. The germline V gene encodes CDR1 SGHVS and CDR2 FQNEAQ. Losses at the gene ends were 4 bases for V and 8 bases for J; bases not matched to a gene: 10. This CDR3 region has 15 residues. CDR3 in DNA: TGTGCCAGCAGCTATAGGACAGGGTCAGGGGATGAGCAGTTCTTC. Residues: CASSYRTGSGDEQFF. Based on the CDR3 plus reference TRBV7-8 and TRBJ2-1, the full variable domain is GAGVSQSPRYKVAKRGQDVALRCDPISGHVSLFWYQQALGQGPEFLTYFQNEAQLDKSGLPSDRFFAERPEGSVSTLKIQRTQQEDSAVYLCASSYRTGSGDEQFFGPGTRLTVL.

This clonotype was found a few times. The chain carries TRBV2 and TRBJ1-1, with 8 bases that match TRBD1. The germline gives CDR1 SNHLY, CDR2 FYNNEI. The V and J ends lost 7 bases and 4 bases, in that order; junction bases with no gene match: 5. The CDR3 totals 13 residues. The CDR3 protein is CASMNRGATEAFF. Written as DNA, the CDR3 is TGTGCCAGCATGAACAGGGGGGCCACTGAAGCTTTCTTT.

The chain's CDR3 is CASSHATGAGELFF. In DNA form, the CDR3 reads TGCGCCAGCAGCCATGCTACAGGGGCCGGGGAGCTGTTTTTT. The chain uses TRBV4-1 and TRBJ2-2, with 7 bases matching TRBD1. Germline CDR1 is MGHRA and CDR2 is YSYEKL. The CDR3 spans 14 residues. J lost 6 bases, V lost 3 bases, and 4 bases had no gene match.

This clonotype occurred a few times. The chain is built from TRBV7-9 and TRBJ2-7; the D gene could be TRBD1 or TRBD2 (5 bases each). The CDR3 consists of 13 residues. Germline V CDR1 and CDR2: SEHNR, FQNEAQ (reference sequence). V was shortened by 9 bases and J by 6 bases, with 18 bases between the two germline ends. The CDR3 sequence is CARSGTARSEQYF. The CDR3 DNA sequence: TGTGCCAGGTCGGGGACCGCTAGAAGCGAGCAGTACTTC.

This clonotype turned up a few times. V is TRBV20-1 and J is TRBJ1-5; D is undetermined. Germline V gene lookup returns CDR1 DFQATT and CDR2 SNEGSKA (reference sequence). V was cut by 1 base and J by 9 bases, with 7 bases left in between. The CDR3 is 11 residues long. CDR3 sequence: CSARGTGPQHF. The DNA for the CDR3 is TGCAGTGCTAGAGGGACGGGGCCCCAGCATTTT.

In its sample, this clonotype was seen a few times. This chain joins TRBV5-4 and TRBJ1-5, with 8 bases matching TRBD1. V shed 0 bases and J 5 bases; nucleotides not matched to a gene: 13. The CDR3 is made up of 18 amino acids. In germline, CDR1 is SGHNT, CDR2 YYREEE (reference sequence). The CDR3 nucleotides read TGTGCCAGCAGCTTGGGGACAGGGACGGGGTCGGATCATCAGCCCCAGCATTTT. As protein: CASSLGTGTGSDHQPQHF.

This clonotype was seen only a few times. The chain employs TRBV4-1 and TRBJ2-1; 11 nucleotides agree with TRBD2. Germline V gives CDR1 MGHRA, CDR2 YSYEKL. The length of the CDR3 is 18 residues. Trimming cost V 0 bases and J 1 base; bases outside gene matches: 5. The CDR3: CASSQDSLAGGSYNEQFF. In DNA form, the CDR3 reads TGCGCCAGCAGCCAAGATAGCCTAGCGGGAGGTTCCTACAATGAGCAGTTCTTC.

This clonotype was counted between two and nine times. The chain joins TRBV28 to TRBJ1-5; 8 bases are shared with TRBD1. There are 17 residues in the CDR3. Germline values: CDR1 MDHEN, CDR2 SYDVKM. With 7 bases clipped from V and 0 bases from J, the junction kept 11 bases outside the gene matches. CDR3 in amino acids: CASTESRGQYSNQPQHF. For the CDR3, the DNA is TGTGCCAGCACCGAGAGCAGGGGGCAGTATAGCAATCAGCCCCAGCATTTT.